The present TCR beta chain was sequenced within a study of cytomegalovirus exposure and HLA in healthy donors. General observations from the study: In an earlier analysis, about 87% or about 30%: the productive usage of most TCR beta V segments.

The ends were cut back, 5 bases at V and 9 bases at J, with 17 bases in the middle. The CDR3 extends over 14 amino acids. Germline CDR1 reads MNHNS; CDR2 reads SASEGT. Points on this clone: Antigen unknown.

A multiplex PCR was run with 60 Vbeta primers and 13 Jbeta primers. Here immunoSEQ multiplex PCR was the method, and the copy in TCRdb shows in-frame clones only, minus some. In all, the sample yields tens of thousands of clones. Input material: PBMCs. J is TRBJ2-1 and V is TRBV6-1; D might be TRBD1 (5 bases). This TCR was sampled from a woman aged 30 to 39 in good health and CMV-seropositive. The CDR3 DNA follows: TGTGCCAGCAGTAAAACATCAGGGTATAGTGAGCAGTTCTTC. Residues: CASSKTSGYSEQFF.